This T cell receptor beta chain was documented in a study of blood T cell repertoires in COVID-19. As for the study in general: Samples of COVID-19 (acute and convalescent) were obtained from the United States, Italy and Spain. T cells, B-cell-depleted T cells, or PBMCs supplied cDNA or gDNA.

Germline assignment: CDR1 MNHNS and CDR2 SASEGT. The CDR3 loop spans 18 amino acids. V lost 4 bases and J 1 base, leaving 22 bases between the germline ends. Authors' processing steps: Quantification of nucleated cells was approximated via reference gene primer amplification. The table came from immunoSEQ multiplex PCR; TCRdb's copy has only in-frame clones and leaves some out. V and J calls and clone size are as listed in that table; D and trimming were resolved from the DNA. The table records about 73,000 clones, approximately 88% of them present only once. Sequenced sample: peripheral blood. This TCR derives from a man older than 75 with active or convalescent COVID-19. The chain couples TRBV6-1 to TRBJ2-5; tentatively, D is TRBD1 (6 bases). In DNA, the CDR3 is TGTGCCAGCAGTGCAAATCCCCCGGCAGGGGCCATCCAAGAGACCCAGTACTTC. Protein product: CASSANPPAGAIQETQYF.